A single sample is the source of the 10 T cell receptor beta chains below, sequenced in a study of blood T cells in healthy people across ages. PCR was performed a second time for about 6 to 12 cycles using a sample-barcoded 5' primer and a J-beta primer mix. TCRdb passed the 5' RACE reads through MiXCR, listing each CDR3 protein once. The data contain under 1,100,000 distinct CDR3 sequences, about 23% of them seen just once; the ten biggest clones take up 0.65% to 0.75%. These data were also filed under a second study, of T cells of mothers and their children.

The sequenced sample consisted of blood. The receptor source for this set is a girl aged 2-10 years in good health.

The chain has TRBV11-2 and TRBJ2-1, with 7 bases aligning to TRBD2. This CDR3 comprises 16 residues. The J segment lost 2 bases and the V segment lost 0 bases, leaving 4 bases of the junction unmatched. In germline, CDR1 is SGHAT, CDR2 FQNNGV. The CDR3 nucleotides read TGTGCCAGCAGCTTAGATCCGGGGAGGGCCTACAATGAGCAGTTCTTC. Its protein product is CASSLDPGRAYNEQFF.

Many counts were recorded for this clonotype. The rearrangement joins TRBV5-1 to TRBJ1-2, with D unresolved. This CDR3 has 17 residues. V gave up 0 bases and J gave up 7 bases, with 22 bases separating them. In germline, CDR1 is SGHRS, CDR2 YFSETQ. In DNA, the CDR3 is TGCGCCAGCAGCTTGGAGTTCCAGTTAGCGGGAAATACTGGCTACACCTTC. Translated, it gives CASSLEFQLAGNTGYTF.

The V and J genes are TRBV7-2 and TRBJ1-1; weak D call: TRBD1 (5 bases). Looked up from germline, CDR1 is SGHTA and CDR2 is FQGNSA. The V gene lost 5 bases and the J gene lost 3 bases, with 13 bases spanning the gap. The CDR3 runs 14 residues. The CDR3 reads CASSLAGLYTEAFF. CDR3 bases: TGTGCCAGCAGCCTCGCAGGGCTTTACACTGAAGCTTTCTTT.

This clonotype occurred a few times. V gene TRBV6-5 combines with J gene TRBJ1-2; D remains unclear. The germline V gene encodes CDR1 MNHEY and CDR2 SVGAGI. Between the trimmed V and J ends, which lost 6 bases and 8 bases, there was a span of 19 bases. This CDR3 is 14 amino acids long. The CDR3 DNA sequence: TGTGCCAGCAGGGGATTAATACGGGTTGAAGGCTACACCTTC. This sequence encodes CASRGLIRVEGYTF.

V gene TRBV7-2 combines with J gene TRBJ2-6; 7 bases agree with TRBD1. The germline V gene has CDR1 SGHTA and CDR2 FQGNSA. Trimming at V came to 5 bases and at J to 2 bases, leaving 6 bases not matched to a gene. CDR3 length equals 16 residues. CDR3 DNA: TGTGCCAGCAGCCCAAGACAGGGAGCTGGGGCCAACGTCCTGACTTTC. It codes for CASSPRQGAGANVLTF. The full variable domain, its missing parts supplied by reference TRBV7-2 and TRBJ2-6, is GAGVSQSPSNKVTEKGKDVELRCDPISGHTALYWYRQSLGQGLEFLIYFQGNSAPDKSGLPSDRFSAERTGGSVSTLTIQRTQQEDSAVYLCASSPRQGAGANVLTFGAGSRLTVL.

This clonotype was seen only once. In DNA form, the CDR3 reads TGTGCCAGCAGTTTGACAGGGGTCGCTTTCTTT. Residues: CASSLTGVAFF. The gene calls are TRBV12-3 or TRBV12-4 and TRBJ1-1, with 8 nucleotides matching TRBD1. The J segment lost 11 bases and the V segment lost 3 bases, leaving 2 bases of the junction unmatched. The CDR3 contains 11 residues.

The CDR3 bases are TGCAGTGCTATACCTTCGGGGGGCCAAGAGACCCAGTACTTC. Translated: CSAIPSGGQETQYF. J is TRBJ2-5 and V is TRBV20-1, with 7 bases matching TRBD2. Losses at the gene ends were 4 bases for V and 1 base for J; bases not matched to a gene: 6. The germline V gene encodes CDR1 DFQATT and CDR2 SNEGSKA (reference sequence). This CDR3 contains 14 residues.

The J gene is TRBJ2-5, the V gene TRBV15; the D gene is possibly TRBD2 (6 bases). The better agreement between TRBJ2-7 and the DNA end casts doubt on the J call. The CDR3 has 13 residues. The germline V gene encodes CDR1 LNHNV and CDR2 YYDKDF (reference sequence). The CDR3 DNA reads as TGTGCCACCAGCAGAGGGACTAACTACGAGCAGTACTTC. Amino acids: CATSRGTNYEQYF.

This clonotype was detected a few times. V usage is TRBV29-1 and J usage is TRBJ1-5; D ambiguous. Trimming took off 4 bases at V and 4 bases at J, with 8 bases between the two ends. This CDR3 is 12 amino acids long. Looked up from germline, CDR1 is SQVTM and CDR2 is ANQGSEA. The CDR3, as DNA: TGCAGCGTTGGGCACTCGAATCAGCCCCAGCATTTT. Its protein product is CSVGHSNQPQHF.

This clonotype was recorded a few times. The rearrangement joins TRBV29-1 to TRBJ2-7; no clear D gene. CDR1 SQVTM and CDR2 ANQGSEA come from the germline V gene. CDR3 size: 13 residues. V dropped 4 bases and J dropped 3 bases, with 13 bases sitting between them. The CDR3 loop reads CSVGGLTIYEQYF. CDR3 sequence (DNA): TGCAGCGTTGGTGGGTTGACCATCTACGAGCAGTACTTC.